This section outlines one T cell receptor beta chain sequence together with its context. What it recognizes is unknown. Researchers ran the PCR with 60 Vbeta and 13 Jbeta primers. The assay was immunoSEQ multiplex PCR, and TCRdb's table has in-frame clones only and misses some. The sample contains 150,000 to 200,000 clones, 60% to 85% of which appear only once. The data were taken from a study of cytomegalovirus exposure and HLA in healthy donors. Study observations and caveats: More clonal expansion characterized HLA-associated TCR beta chains than equally common others in a later analysis. V- and J-gene trimming in TCR beta was tied to a missense DCLRE1C variant by an analysis performed later.

CDR3 length: 13 amino acids. Germline CDR1 and CDR2: SNHLY and FYNNEI. The V and J ends lost 7 bases and 1 base, in that order; junction bases with no gene match: 1. The rearrangement uses TRBV2 and TRBJ2-3; the match to TRBD1 covers 8 bases. Sequenced material: PBMCs. This receptor was taken from a woman in her forties in good health and CMV-seronegative. The CDR3 is CASTRGRTDTQYF. The CDR3 coding sequence is TGTGCCAGCACCAGGGGGCGCACAGATACGCAGTATTTT.